Reported below is one TCR beta chain. As yet, its antigen is unknown. The entry originates in a study of vaccination effects on CD4 cells after COVID-19. The overall study: It was two doses of either the BNT162b2 or mRNA-1273 vaccine that participants received.

Under the ViraFEST assay, PBMC were stimulated with viral peptide pools so that antigen-specific CD4+ T cells expanded. Sequencing was performed afterwards. CD4+ T cells were isolated after roughly nine days of culture. Cultures of 2 million or so PBMC per well contained 10 IU/ml IL-2 plus 10 ug/ml peptides. Profiled with immunoSEQ multiplex PCR; TCRdb holds only in-frame clones, not every one. The table shows some 11,000 clones, with around 74% occurring only once. Germline V gives CDR1 SGHKS, CDR2 YYEKEE (reference sequence). This CDR3 has 17 residues. The V end lost 0 bases, the J end lost 2 bases, and 14 bases lay between the germline ends.

This sequence was found in a human donor who received a COVID-19 vaccine. The material sequenced was CD4+ T cells from PBMCs cultured with HCoV-229E spike peptides, taken before COVID-19 vaccination. This chain joins TRBV5-5 and TRBJ2-2; D perhaps matches TRBD1 (6 bases). CDR3 loop: CASSLDTGISNTGELFF. The CDR3 DNA sequence: TGTGCCAGCAGCTTGGATACAGGGATCTCCAACACCGGGGAGCTGTTTTTT.